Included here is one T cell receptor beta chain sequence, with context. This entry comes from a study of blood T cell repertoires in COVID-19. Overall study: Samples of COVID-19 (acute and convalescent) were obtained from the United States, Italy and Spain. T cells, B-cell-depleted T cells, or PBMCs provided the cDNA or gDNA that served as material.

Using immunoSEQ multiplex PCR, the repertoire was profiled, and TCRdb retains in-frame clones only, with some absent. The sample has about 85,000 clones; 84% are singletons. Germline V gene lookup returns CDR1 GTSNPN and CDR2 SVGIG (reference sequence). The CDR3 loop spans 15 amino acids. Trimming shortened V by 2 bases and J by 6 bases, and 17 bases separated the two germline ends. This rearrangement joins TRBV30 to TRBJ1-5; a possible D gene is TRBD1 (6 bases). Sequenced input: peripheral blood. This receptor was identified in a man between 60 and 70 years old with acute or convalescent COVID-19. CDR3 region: CAWSIGNRAGQPQHF. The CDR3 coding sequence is TGTGCCTGGAGTATTGGAAACAGGGCGGGTCAGCCCCAGCATTTT. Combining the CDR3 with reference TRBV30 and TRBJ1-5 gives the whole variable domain SQTIHQWPATLVQPVGSPLSLECTVEGTSNPNLYWYRQAAGRGLQLLFYSVGIGQISSEVPQNLSASRPQDRQFILSSKKLLLSDSGFYLCAWSIGNRAGQPQHFGDGTRLSIL.